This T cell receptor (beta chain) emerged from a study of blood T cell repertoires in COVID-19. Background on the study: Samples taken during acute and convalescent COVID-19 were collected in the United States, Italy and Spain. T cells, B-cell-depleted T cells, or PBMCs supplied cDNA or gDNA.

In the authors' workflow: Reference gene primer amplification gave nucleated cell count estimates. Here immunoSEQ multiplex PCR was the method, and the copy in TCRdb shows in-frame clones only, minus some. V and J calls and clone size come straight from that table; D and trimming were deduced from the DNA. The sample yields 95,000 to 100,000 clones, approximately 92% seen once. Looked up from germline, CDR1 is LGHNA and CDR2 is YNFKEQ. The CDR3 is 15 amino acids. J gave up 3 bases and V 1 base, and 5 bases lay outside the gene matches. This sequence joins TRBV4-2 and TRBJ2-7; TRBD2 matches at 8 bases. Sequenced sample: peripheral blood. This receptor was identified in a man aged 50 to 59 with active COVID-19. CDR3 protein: CASSQGERERYEQYF. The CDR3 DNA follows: TGTGCCAGCAGCCAAGGTGAGCGGGAGCGCTACGAGCAGTACTTC.